Sequencing of this TCR beta chain was carried out in a study of T-cell reconstitution after alpha-beta-depleted transplantation in children. The study, taken as a whole, reports: The authors attributed T-cell counts and diversity one year after transplant mostly to newly produced T cells.

This clonotype has a count of ten or more. Its antigen remains unidentified. The CDR3 is 16 residues long. Germline CDR1 MDHEN, CDR2 SYDVKM. Trimming cost V 4 bases and J 3 bases; bases outside gene matches: 6. Unique molecular identifiers were used to barcode this TCRbeta library. TCRdb reprocessed the PCR reads with MiXCR, giving one entry per CDR3 protein. The data contain around 210,000 distinct CDR3 sequences, approximately 6.3% of them singletons. The origin of this receptor is a boy aged 2 to 9 with acute lymphoblastic leukemia, due to receive a stem cell transplant. This sequence joins TRBV28 and TRBJ2-7; 13 bases are shared with TRBD2. Sequencing was performed on PBMCs, taken before TCRalphabeta/CD19-depleted stem cell transplant. CDR3 nucleotides: TGTGCCAGCAGTTCCTGGACTAGCGGGAGAAGCTACGAGCAGTACTTC. It codes for CASSSWTSGRSYEQYF.